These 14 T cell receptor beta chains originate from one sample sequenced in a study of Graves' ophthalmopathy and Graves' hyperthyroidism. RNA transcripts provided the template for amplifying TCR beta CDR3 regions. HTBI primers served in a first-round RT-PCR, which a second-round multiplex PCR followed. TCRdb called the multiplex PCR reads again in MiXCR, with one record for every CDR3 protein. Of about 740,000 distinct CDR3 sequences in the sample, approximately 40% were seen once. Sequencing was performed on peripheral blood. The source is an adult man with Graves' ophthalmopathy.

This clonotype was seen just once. CDR3: CASSYPPGGTGELFF. CDR3 sequence (DNA): TGTGCCAGCAGTTACCCTCCAGGAGGGACCGGGGAGCTGTTTTTT. The V and J genes are TRBV25-1 and TRBJ2-2; TRBD2 might be the D (6 bases). Germline-derived CDR1 and CDR2 are MGHDK and SYGVNS. Deletions cut 5 bases from V and 5 bases from J, with 15 bases between. The CDR3 has 15 amino acids.

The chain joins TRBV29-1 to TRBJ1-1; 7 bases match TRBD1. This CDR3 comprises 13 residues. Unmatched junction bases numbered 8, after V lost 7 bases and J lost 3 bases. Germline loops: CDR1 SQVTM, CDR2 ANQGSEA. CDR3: CSAGQAWDTEAFF. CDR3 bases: TGCAGCGCCGGACAGGCTTGGGACACTGAAGCTTTCTTT. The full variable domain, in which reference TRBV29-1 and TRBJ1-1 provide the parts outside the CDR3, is SAVISQKPSRDICQRGTSLTIQCQVDSQVTMMFWYRQQPGQSLTLIATANQGSEATYESGFVIDKFPISRPNLTFSTLTVSNMSPEDSSIYLCSAGQAWDTEAFFGQGTRLTVV.

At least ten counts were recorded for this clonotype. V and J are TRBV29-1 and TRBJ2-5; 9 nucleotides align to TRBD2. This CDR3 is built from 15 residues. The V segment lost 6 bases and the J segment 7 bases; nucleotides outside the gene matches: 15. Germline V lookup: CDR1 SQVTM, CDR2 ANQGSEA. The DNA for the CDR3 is TGCAGCGTGTCCACGCCTAGCGGGACCCTCAGGACCCAGTACTTC. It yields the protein CSVSTPSGTLRTQYF.

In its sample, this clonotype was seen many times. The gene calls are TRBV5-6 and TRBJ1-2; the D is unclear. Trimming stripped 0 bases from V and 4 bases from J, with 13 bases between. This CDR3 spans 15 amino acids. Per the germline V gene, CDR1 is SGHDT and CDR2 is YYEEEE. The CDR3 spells CASSLADPGFYGYTF. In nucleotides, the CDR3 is TGTGCCAGCAGCTTGGCTGACCCAGGATTCTATGGCTACACCTTC.

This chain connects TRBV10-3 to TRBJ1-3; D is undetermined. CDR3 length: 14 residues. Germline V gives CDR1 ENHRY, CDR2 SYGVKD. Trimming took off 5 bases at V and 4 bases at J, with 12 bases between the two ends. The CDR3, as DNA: TGTGCCATCAGTTACTCGACCCAGGGAAACACCATATATTTT. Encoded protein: CAISYSTQGNTIYF.

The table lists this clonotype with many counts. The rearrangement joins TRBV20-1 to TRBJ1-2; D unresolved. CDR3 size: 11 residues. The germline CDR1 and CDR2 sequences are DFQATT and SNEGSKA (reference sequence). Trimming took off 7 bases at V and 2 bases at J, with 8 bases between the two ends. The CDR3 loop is CSVVGNYGYTF. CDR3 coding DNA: TGCAGTGTCGTCGGAAACTATGGCTACACCTTC.

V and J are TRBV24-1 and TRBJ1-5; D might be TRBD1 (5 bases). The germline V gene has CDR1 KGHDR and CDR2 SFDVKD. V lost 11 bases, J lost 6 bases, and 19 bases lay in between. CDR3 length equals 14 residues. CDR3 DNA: TGTGCCAGCTCACCAGGGCTTACAAGTCAGCCCCAGCATTTT. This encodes CASSPGLTSQPQHF.

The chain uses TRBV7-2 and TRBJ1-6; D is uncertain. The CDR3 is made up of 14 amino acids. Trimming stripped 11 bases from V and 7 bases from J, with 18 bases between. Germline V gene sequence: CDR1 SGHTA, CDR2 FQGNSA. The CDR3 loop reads CAWSMVLGNSPLHF. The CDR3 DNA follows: TGTGCCTGGTCAATGGTCTTGGGAAATTCACCCCTCCACTTT.

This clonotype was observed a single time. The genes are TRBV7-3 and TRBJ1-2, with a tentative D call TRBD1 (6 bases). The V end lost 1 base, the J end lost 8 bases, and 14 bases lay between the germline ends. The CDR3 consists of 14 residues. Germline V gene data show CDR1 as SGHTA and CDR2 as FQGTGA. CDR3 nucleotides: TGTGCCAGCAGCTTAATAGGGGGGGCGCGGGGCTACACCTTC. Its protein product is CASSLIGGARGYTF.

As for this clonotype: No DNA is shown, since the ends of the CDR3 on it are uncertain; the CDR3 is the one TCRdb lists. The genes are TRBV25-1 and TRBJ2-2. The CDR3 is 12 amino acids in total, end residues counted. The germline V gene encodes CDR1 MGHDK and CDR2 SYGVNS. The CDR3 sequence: CASSVVPGSCFF.

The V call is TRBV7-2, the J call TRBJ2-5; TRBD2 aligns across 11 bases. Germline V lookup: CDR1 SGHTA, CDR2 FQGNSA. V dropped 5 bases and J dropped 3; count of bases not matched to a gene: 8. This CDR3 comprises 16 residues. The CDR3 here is CASSQQWGLAEETQYF. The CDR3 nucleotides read TGTGCCAGCAGCCAACAGTGGGGACTAGCGGAAGAGACCCAGTACTTC. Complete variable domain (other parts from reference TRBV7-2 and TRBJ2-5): GAGVSQSPSNKVTEKGKDVELRCDPISGHTALYWYRQSLGQGLEFLIYFQGNSAPDKSGLPSDRFSAERTGGSVSTLTIQRTQQEDSAVYLCASSQQWGLAEETQYFGPGTRLLVL.

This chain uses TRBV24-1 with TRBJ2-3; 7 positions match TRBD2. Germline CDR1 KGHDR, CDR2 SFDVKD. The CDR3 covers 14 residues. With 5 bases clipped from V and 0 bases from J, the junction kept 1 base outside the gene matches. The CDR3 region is CATSGGGSTDTQYF. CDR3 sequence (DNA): TGTGCCACCAGTGGGGGGGGTAGCACAGATACGCAGTATTTT.

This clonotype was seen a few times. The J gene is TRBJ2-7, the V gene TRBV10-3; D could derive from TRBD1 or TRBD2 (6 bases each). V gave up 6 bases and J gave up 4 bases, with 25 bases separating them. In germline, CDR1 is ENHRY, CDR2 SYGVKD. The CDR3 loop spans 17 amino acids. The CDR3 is CAISKQGLRDSQYEQYF. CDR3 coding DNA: TGTGCCATCAGCAAACAGGGTCTCCGGGACTCTCAGTACGAGCAGTACTTC.

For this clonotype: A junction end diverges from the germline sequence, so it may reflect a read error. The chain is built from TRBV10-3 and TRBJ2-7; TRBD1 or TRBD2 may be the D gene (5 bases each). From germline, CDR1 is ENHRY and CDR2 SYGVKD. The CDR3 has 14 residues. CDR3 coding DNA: TGTGCCAGCAGTGAAGGGGAGCGCCCCTACGAGCAGTACTTC. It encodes CASSEGERPYEQYF.